This T cell receptor beta chain was documented in a study of blood T cells in healthy people across ages. Primed by a sample-barcoded 5' primer and a J-beta primer mix, a second PCR proceeded for roughly 7 to 12 cycles. TCRdb reprocessed the 5' RACE reads with MiXCR, giving one entry per CDR3 protein. Found here are some 1,800,000 distinct CDR3 sequences, around 40% of them singletons; the top ten hold roughly 24%. Source material: blood. The sequence came from a human donor in good health.

CDR3 bases: TGTGCCAGCAGTTACATGGGGACCTGGATCGACTATGGCTACACCTTC. Protein sequence: CASSYMGTWIDYGYTF. The chain employs TRBV6-2 or TRBV6-3 and TRBJ1-2, with D possibly matching TRBD1 (5 bases). The germline CDR1 and CDR2 sequences are MNHEY and SVGEGT. The V end was cut by 2 bases, the J end by 3 bases, with 16 bases between. The CDR3 consists of 16 residues.